The TCR beta chain under discussion was sequenced for a study of T cell changes during pregnancy in multiple sclerosis. The CDR3 covers 13 residues. Germline V gene data show CDR1 as MNHEY and CDR2 as SMNVEV (reference sequence). The junction had 4 bases not matched to a gene; V was cut back by 0 bases and J by 12 bases. Assay used: immunoSEQ multiplex PCR; TCRdb lists only in-frame clones, some missing. Of tens of thousands of clones listed, 80% to 95% are singletons. Sequences were derived from peripheral blood, sampled in the third trimester of pregnancy. This receptor was identified in a female donor in good health, enrolled as a control in a pregnancy study. The chain is built from TRBV27 and TRBJ1-1; TRBD1 aligns across 10 bases. CDR3 sequence reads: CASSLSGQGRTFF. In nucleotides, the CDR3 is TGTGCCAGCAGTTTATCGGGACAGGGGCGGACTTTCTTT.